These 3 T cell receptor beta chains were sequenced from one sample in a study of blood T cell repertoires in COVID-19. Clones were sequenced by immunoSEQ multiplex PCR, and TCRdb holds only the in-frame ones, with some missing. The sample has around 170,000 clones, approximately 83% seen once. The sequenced material came from peripheral blood. Source of these receptors: a human donor in a cohort sampled during active COVID-19.

The chain is built from TRBV28 and TRBJ2-7, with TRBD1 as a possible D gene (5 bases). CDR3 length: 13 amino acids. Trimming removed 6 bases from V and 6 bases from J, with 15 bases in between. CDR1 and CDR2 (germline): MDHEN, SYDVKM. CDR3 DNA: TGTGCCAGCAGCCAAGGCAATCAGGGCGAGCAGTACTTC. Translated: CASSQGNQGEQYF. The full variable domain, completed using reference TRBV28 and TRBJ2-7, is DVKVTQSSRYLVKRTGEKVFLECVQDMDHENMFWYRQDPGLGLRLIYFSYDVKMKEKGDIPEGYSVSREKKERFSLILESASTNQTSMYLCASSQGNQGEQYFGPGTRLTVT.

The chain couples TRBV5-1 to TRBJ1-1, with 7 bases identical to TRBD1. The CDR3 loop spans 13 amino acids. Trimming removed 4 bases from V and 5 bases from J; junction bases left unmatched: 5. Looked up from germline, CDR1 is SGHRS and CDR2 is YFSETQ. The CDR3 here is CASSPAGGTEAFF. The CDR3 coding sequence is TGCGCCAGCAGCCCGGCAGGGGGAACTGAAGCTTTCTTT.

This rearrangement joins TRBV30 to TRBJ2-7; possibly TRBD2 for D (6 bases). Germline lookup yields CDR1 GTSNPN and CDR2 SVGIG (reference sequence). The CDR3 contains 12 residues. In DNA, the CDR3 is TGTGCATGGCCGGGGGTTTCTTCGGTGCGGTACTTC. The encoded protein is CAWPGVSSVRYF.